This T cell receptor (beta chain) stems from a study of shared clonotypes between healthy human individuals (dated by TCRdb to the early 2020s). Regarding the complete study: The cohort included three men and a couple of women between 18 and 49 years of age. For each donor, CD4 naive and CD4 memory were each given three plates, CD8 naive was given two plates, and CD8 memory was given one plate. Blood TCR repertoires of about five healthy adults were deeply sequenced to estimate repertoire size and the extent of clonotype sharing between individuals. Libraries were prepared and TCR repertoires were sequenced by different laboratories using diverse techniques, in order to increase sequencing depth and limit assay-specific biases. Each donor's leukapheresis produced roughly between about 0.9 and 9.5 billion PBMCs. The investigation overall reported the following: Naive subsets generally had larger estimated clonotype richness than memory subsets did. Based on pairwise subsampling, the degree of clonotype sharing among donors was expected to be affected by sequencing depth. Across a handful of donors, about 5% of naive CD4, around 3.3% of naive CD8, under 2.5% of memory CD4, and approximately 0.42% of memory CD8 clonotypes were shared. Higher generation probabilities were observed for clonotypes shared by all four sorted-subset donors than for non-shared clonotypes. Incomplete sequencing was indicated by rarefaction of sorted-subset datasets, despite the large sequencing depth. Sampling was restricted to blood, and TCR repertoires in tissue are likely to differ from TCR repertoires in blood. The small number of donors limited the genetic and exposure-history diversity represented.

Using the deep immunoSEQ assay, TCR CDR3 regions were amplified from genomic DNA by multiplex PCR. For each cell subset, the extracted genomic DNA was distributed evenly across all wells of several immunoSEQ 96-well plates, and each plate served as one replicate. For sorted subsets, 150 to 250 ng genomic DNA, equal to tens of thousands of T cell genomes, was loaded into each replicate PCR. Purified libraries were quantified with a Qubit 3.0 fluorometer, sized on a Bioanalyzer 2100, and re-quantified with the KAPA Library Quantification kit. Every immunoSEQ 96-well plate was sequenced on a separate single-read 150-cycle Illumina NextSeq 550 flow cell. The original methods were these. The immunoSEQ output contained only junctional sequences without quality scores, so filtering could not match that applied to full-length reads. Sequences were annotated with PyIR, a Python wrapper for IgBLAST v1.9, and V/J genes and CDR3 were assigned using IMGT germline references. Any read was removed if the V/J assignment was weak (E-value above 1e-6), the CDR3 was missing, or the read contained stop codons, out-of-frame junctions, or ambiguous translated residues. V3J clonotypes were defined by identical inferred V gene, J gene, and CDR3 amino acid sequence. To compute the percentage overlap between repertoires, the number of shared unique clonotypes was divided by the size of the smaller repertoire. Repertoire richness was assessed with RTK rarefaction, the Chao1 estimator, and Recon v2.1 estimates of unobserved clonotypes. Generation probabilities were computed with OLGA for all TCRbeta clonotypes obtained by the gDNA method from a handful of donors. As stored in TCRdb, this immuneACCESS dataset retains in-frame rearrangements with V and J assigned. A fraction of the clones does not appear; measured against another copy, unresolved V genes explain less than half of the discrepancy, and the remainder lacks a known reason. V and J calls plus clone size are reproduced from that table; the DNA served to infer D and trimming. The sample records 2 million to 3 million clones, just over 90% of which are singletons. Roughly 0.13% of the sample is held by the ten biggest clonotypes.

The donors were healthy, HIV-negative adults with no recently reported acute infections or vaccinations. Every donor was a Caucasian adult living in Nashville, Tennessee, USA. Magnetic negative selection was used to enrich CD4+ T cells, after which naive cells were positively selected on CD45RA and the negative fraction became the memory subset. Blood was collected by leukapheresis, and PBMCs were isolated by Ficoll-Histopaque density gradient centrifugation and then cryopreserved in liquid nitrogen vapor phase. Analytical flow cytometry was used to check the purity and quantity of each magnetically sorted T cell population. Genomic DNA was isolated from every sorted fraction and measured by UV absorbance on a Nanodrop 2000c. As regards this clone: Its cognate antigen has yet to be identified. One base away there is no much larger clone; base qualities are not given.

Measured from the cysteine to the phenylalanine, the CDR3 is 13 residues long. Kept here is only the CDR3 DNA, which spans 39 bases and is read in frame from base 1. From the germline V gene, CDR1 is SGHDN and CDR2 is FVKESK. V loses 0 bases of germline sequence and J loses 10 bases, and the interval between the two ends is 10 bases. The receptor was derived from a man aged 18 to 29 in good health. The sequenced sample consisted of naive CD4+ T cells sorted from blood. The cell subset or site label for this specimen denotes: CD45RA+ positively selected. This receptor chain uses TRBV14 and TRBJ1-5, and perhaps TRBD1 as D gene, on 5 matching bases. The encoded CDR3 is CASSQELTGPQHF. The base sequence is TGTGCCAGCAGCCAAGAATTAACAGGCCCCCAGCATTTT.